Reported below is one T cell receptor beta chain. Its matching antigen is unknown. Libraries were prepared by immunoSEQ multiplex PCR; TCRdb keeps only in-frame clonotypes and omits some of them. This sample has about 18,000 clones, with about 60% found just once. As for treatment: treatment-naive control, cytoreductive nephrectomy. The patient's renal cell carcinoma had clear cell pathology. Control tumor donors were a few females and roughly ten males, median age roughly 57 years. This record belongs to a study of radiation and T cells in renal cell carcinoma. The V segment lost 3 bases and the J segment 5 bases; nucleotides outside the gene matches: 11. This CDR3 spans 16 amino acids. The germline CDR1 and CDR2 sequences are SGHDN and FVKESK. Study observations and caveats: Dominant CDR3 motifs were more common in irradiated tumors than controls.

The clonotype comes from a middle-aged man with renal cell carcinoma. V and J are TRBV14 and TRBJ2-5; 8 nucleotides agree with TRBD1. The sequences come from tumor tissue, collected from a patient whose treatment was nephrectomy without radiotherapy. The CDR3 loop is CASSHTTGAVRETQYF. The CDR3 coding sequence is TGTGCCAGCAGCCATACGACAGGGGCGGTACGGGAGACCCAGTACTTC. Looking up the rest from reference TRBV14 and TRBJ2-5 gives the full variable domain: EAGVTQFPSHSVIEKGQTVTLRCDPISGHDNLYWYRRVMGKEIKFLLHFVKESKQDESGMPNNRFLAERTGGTYSTLKVQPAELEDSGVYFCASSHTTGAVRETQYFGPGTRLLVL.